What follows are 5 T cell receptor beta chains derived from one specimen sequenced in a study of cytomegalovirus exposure and HLA in healthy donors. PCR was performed using 60 Vbeta and 13 Jbeta primers. Generated by immunoSEQ multiplex PCR, the TCRdb table keeps only in-frame clones and is missing some. The data contain fewer than 55,000 clones, 70% to 85% of them singletons. The sample taken for sequencing was PBMCs. Every receptor here comes from a woman aged 45-60 years in good health and CMV-seropositive.

The rearrangement uses TRBV12-5 and TRBJ1-5, with D possibly TRBD1 on 6 matching bases. The germline V gene has CDR1 LGHNT and CDR2 FRNRAP. This CDR3 is 16 amino acids long. The V and J ends lost 5 bases and 0 bases respectively, with 14 bases between them. DNA of the CDR3: TGTGCTAGTGGTGGGGGCCAGGTGTATAGCAATCAGCCCCAGCATTTT. The encoded protein is CASGGGQVYSNQPQHF.

The CDR3 protein is CASSLRREGPDTQYF. CDR3 sequence (DNA): TGTGCCAGCAGCTTGAGGCGGGAGGGCCCGGATACGCAGTATTTT. This chain links TRBV5-4 with TRBJ2-3; 9 bases agree with TRBD2. With 1 base clipped from V and 6 bases from J, the junction kept 6 bases outside the gene matches. Germline CDR1 and CDR2: SGHNT and YYREEE (reference sequence). The CDR3 spans 15 residues.

The chain recombines TRBV6-1 with TRBJ2-4, with 11 bases identical to TRBD2. Germline V gene lookup returns CDR1 MNHNS and CDR2 SASEGT. V shed 11 bases and J 1 base; nucleotides not matched to a gene: 4. The CDR3 extends over 14 amino acids. DNA of the CDR3: TGTGCCGCCCGACTAGCGGGGGCCAAAAACATTCAGTACTTC. Encoded protein: CAARLAGAKNIQYF.

The chain employs TRBV30 and TRBJ2-2; D is undetermined. From germline, CDR1 is GTSNPN and CDR2 SVGIG (reference sequence). Trimming left V 0 bases short and J 7 bases short, with 6 bases between. The CDR3 runs 12 residues. This CDR3 is CAWSVGVGELFF. The CDR3 DNA follows: TGTGCCTGGAGTGTAGGAGTCGGGGAGCTGTTTTTT.

This sequence joins TRBV4-2 and TRBJ1-2; D not resolved. V shed 6 bases and J shed 8 bases, with 16 bases lying between them. The CDR3 is 13 residues long. Germline values: CDR1 LGHNA, CDR2 YNFKEQ. For the CDR3, the DNA is TGTGCCAGCAGTCAATTAACGGGCGGGGGCTACACCTTC. This translates into CASSQLTGGGYTF.